This T cell receptor (beta chain) was recovered during a study of blood T cell repertoires in COVID-19. For the study at large: The samples span acute and convalescent COVID-19 from the United States, Italy and Spain.

V was clipped by 4 bases and J by 2 bases; unmatched bases: 5. CDR3 length equals 14 residues. From germline, CDR1 is SGHRS and CDR2 YFSETQ. The method was immunoSEQ multiplex PCR; TCRdb's version includes in-frame clones alone and lacks a portion of them. The table has under 80,000 clones, around 88% seen once. Input material: peripheral blood. The rearrangement links TRBV5-1 to TRBJ2-7; 8 bases match TRBD1. The source of this sequence is a man between 65 and 85 years old with active or convalescent COVID-19. This CDR3 reads CASSVTGEAYEQYF. Here the CDR3 DNA reads TGCGCCAGCAGCGTGACAGGGGAGGCCTACGAGCAGTACTTC. The whole variable domain, filled in from reference TRBV5-1 and TRBJ2-7, reads KAGVTQTPRYLIKTRGQQVTLSCSPISGHRSVSWYQQTPGQGLQFLFEYFSETQRNKGNFPGRFSGRQFSNSRSEMNVSTLELGDSALYLCASSVTGEAYEQYFGPGTRLTVT.